This is a list of T cell receptor beta chains from one sample in a study of cytomegalovirus exposure and HLA in healthy donors. The protocol was immunoSEQ multiplex PCR, while the TCRdb copy is restricted to in-frame clones and leaves out a portion. The sample includes 150,000 to 200,000 clones, 80% of them seen just once. Sequenced: PBMCs. The receptors derive from a boy between 10 and 17 years old in good health and CMV-seronegative. Each CDR3 is given with its conserved first and last residue. A D gene is named only where the DNA matches it firmly. The size entry is marked missing in some rows and otherwise reads once, few, many or a size class.

cdr3_aa | d_call | v_call | clone_size
CASSLGAGGRYEQYF | TRBD2 | TRBV7-2 | .
CASRGPGQGLEQYF | TRBD1 | TRBV10-1 | once
CASSTQDNYGYTF | . | TRBV18 | .
CASSTPTLYGGQSTGELFF | . | TRBV5-1 | .
CASSGRQGPYEQYF | TRBD1 | TRBV6-1 | .
CASSLISGYGYTF | . | TRBV7-2 | .
CASSPDEAAGETQYF | . | TRBV9 | .
CASSPEVSGEQYF | . | TRBV27 | .
CASSRTGDEGYTF | TRBD1 | TRBV7-6 | .
CASSLSSRGDTEAFF | . | TRBV27 | .
CASSLNGDTQYF | . | TRBV7-3 | once
CASSLDTPGQGARDTQYF | TRBD1 | TRBV5-1 | once
CASSVSTGAKLFF | TRBD1 | TRBV19 | few
CASSGLAGVGEQYF | TRBD2 | TRBV11-2 | .
CASSQTGTAETQYF | TRBD1 | TRBV11-2 | .
CASSFRGTGQNNSPLHF | TRBD1 | TRBV11-2 | .
CSVAAYGYTF | . | TRBV29-1 | .
CASGVAGGETQYF | TRBD2 | TRBV11-1 | .
CASSFSGYTF | . | TRBV5-8 | .
CSVDPGSVTGFGETQYF | TRBD1 | TRBV29-1 | .
CASSVGGAGPLYEQYF | . | TRBV9 | .
CASSLDAGARETQYF | . | TRBV7-2 | few
CASSQAGPSYEQYF | . | TRBV14 | .
CACPTSGGPNEQYF | TRBD2 | TRBV30 | .
CASSLGTSRQETQYF | TRBD2 | TRBV7-2 | few
CASSMDRPSSGNTIYF | . | TRBV19 | .
CASRKGNQPQHF | . | TRBV25-1 | once
CASRWEQGNTEAFF | . | TRBV2 | .
CASSYARESGTGELFF | . | TRBV6-5 | .
CASSILQGALDTQYF | TRBD1 | TRBV11-2 | .
CASSLSRGINQPQHF | . | TRBV27 | .
CASSGGTSGGATDTQYF | TRBD2 | TRBV10-1 | .
CAISDLEADLKYGYTF | . | TRBV10-3 | .